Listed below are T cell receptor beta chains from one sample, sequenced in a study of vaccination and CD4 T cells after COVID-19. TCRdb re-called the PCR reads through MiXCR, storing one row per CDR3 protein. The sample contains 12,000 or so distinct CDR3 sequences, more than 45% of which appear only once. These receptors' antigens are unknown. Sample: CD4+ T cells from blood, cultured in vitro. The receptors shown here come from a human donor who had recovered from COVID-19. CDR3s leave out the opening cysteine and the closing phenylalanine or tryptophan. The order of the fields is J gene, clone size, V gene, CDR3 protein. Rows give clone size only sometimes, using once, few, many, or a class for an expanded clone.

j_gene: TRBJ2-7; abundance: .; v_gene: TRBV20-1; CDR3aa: SQSSTGGSDEQY
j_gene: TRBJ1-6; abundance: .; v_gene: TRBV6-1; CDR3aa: ASSPEGPSSYNSPLH
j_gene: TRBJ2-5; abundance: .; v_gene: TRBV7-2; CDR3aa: ASSLHRLGTQY
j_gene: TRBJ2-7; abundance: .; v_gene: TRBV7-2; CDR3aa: ASSLMSYEQY
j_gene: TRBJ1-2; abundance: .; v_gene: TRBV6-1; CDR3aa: ASSEIGGGYGYT
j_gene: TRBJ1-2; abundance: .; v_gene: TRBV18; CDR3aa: ASSPPQGAAYGYT
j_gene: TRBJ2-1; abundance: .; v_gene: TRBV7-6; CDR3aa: ASSLMGEGIVPSEQF
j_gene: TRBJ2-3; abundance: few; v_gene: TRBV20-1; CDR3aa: SARVLGQDTQY
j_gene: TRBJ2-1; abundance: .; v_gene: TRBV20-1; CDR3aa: SARLEGANNEQF
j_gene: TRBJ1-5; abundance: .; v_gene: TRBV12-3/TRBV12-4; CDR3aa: ASSLTGGNQPQH